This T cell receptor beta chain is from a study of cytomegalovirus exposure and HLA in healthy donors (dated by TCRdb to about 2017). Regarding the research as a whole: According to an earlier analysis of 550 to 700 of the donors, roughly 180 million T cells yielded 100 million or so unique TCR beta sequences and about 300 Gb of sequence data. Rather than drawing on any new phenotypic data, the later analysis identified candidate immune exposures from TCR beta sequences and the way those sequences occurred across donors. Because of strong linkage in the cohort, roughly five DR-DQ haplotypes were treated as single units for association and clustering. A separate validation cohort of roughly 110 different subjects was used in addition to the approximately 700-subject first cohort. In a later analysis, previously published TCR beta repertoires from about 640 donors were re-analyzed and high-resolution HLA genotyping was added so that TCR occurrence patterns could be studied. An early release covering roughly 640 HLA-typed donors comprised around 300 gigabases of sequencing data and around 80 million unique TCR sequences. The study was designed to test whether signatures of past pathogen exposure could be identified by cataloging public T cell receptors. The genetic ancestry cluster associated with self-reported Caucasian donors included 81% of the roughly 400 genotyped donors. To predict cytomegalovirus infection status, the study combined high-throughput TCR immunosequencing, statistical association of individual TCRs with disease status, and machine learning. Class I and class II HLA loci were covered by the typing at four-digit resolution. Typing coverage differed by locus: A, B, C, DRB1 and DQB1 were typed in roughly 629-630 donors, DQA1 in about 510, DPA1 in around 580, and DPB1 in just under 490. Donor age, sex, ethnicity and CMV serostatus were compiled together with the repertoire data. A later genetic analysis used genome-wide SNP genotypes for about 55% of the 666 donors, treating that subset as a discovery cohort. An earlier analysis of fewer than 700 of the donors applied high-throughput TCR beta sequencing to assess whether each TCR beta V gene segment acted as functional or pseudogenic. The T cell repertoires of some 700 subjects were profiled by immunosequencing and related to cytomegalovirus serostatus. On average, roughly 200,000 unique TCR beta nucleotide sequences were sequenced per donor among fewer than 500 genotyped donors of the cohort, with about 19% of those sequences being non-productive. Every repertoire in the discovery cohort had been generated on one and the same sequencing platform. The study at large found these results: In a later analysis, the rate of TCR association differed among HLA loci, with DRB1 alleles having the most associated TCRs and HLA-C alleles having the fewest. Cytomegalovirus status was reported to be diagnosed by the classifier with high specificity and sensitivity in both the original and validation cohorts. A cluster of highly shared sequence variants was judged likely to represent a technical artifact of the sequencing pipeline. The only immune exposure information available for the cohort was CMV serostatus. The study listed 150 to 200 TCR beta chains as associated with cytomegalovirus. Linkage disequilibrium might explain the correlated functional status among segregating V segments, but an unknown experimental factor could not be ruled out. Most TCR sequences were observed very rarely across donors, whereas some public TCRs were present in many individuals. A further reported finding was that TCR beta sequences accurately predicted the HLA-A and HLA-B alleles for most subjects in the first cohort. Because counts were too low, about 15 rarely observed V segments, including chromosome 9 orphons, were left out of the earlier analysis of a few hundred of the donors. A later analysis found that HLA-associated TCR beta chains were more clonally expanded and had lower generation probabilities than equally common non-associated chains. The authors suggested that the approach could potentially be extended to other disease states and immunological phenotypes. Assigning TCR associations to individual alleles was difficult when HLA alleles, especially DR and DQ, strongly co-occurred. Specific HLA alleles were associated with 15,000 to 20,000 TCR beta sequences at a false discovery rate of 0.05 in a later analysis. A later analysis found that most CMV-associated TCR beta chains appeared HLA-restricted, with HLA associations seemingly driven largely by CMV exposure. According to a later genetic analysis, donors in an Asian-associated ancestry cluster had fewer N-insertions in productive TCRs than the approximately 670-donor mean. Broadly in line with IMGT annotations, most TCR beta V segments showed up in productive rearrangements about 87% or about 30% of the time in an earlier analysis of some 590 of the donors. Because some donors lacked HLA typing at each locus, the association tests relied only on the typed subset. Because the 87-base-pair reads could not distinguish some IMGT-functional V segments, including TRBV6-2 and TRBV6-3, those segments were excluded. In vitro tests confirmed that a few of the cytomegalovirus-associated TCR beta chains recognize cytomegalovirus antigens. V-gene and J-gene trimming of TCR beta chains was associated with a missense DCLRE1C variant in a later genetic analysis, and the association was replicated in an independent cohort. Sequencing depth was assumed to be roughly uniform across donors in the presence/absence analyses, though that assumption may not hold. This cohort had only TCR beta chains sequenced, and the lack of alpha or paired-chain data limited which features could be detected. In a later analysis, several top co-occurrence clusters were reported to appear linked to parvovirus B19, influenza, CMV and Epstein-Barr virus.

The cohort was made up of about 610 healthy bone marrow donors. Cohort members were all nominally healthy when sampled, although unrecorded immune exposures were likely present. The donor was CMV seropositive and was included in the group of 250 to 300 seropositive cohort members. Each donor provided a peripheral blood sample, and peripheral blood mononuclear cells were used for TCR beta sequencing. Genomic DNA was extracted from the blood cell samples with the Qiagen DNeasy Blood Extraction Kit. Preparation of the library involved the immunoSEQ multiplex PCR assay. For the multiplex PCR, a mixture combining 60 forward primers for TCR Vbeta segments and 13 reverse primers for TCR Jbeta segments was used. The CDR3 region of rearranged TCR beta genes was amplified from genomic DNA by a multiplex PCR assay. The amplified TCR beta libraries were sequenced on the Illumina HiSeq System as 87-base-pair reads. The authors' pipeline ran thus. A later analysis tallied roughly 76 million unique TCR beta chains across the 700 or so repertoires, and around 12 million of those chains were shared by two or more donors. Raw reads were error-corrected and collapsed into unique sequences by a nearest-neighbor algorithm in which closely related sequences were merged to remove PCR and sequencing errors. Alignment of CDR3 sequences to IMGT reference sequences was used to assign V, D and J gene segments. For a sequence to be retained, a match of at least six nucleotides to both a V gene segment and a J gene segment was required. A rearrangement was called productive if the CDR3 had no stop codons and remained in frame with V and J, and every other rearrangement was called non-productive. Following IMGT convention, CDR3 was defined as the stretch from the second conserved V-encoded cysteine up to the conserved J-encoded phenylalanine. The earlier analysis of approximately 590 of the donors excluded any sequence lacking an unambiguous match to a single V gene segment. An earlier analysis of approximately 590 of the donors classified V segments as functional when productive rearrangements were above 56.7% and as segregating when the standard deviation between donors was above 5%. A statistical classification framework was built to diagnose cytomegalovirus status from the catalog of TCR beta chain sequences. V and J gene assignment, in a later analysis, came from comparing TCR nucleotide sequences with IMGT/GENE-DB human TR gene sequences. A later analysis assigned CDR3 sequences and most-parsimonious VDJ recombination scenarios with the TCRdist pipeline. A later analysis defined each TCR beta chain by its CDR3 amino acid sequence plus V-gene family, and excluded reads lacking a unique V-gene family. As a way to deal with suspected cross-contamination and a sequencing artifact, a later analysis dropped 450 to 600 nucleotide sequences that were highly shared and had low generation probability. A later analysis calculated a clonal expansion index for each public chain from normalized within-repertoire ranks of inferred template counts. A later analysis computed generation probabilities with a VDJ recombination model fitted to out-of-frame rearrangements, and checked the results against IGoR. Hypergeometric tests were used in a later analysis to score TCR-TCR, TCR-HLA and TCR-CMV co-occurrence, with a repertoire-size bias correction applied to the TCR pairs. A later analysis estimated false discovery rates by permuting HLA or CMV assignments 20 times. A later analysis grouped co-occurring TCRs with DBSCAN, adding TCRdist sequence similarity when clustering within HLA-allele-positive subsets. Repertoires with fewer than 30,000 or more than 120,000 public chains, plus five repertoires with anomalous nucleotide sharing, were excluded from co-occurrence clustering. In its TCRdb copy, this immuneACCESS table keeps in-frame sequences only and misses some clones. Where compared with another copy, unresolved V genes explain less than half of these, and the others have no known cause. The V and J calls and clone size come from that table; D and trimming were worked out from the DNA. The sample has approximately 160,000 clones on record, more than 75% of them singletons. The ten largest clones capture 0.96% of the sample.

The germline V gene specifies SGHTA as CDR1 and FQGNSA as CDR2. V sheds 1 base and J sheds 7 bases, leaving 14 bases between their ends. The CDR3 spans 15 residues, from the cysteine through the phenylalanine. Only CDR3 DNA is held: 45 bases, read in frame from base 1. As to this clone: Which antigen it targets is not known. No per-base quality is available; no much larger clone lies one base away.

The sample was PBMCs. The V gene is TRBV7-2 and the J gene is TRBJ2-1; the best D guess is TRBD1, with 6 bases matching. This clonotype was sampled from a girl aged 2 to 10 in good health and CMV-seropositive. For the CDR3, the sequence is CASSLEAQRGNEQFF. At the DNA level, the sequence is TGTGCCAGCAGCTTAGAGGCTCAGAGGGGGAATGAGCAGTTCTTC.